This TCR beta chain was obtained from a study of T cell responses to AZD1222 COVID-19 vaccine. Study-wide points: Possibly, clonal diversity was underestimated; donors were largely white British and included more females. Unmutated regions of variants are reportedly targeted by nearly half of spike-specific TCRs.

Worth noting for this clone: Antigen unknown.

The table came from immunoSEQ multiplex PCR; TCRdb's copy has only in-frame clones and leaves some out. The sample includes about 110,000 clones, around 80% of them seen just once. The source is an adult in good health. Sequences were derived from peripheral blood, sampled on day 0 of AZD1222 vaccination.

The CDR3 DNA reads TGTGCCTGGAGTGTCCGCTGGGACAGAAAACTAAACACTGAAGCTTTCTTT. This gives the protein CAWSVRWDRKLNTEAFF. The chain joins TRBV30 to TRBJ1-1, with TRBD1 matching over 7 bases. The CDR3 has 17 residues. In germline, CDR1 is GTSNPN, CDR2 SVGIG (reference sequence). Trimming took 0 bases from V and 2 from J; bases not matched to a gene: 12.